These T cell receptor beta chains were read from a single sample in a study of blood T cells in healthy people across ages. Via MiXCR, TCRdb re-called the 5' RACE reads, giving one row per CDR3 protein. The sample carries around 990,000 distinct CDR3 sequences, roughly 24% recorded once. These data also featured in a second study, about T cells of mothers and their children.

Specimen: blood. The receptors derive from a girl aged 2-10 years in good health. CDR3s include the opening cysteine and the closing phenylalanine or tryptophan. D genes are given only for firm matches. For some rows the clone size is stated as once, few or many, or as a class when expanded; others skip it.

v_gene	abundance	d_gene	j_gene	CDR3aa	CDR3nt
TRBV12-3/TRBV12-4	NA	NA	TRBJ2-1	CATRGGRLGEQFF	TGTGCCACCAGGGGGGGGCGGCTAGGTGAGCAGTTCTTC
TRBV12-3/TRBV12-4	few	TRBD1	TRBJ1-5	CASSLGQGGEIGQPQHF	TGTGCCAGCAGTTTAGGACAGGGAGGGGAAATTGGTCAGCCCCAGCATTTT
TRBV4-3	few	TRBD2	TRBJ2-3	CASSQARGDGDTQYF	TGCGCCAGCAGCCAGGCCCGGGGGGACGGGGATACGCAGTATTTT
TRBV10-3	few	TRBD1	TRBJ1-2	CAISPGQQLYGYTF	TGTGCCATCAGTCCGGGACAGCAACTTTATGGCTACACCTTC
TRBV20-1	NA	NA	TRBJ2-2	CSARTLWTGELFF	TGCAGTGCTAGGACTTTATGGACCGGGGAGCTGTTTTTT
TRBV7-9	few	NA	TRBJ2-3	CASSRLEGAEVDTQYF	TGTGCCAGCAGTCGCCTGGAGGGGGCCGAAGTAGATACGCAGTATTTT
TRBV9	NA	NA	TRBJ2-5	CASSVVGVGGEETQYF	TGTGCCAGCAGCGTAGTAGGAGTGGGAGGTGAAGAGACCCAGTACTTC
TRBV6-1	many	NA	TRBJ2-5	CASSATGLETQYF	TGTGCCAGCAGTGCGACAGGATTGGAGACCCAGTACTTC
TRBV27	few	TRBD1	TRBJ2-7	CASSGTGGVYEQYF	TGTGCCAGCAGCGGGACAGGGGGCGTTTACGAGCAGTACTTC
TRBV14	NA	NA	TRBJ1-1	CASSQAGVPMNTEAFF	TGTGCCAGCAGCCAGGCAGGGGTCCCCATGAACACTGAAGCTTTCTTT